This T cell receptor beta chain was captured by sequencing in a study of blood T cell repertoires in COVID-19. Per the original methods: The assay estimated nucleated cells by amplifying reference gene primers. Clones were sequenced by immunoSEQ multiplex PCR, and TCRdb holds only the in-frame ones, with some missing. The V and J calls and clone size are taken from that table; D and trimming were inferred from the DNA. Among fewer than 150,000 clones listed, around three quarters were seen once. Looked up from germline, CDR1 is SGHDT and CDR2 is YYEEEE. The V gene lost 1 base and the J gene lost 6 bases, with 14 bases spanning the gap. The length of the CDR3 is 15 residues.

Material for sequencing was peripheral blood. This chain uses TRBV5-6 with TRBJ1-5; possible D gene TRBD1, 5 bases. The source of this sequence is a human donor in a cohort sampled during active COVID-19. The CDR3: CASSLFQGSIQPQHF. CDR3 DNA: TGTGCCAGCAGCTTGTTCCAGGGAAGTATTCAGCCCCAGCATTTT.